A selection of T cell receptor beta chains follows, all from one sample in a study of blood T cell repertoires in COVID-19. Data came from immunoSEQ multiplex PCR; TCRdb stores just in-frame clones and leaves some out. The table lists a few hundred thousand clones, 65% to 90% of them singletons. The sequenced sample was PBMCs or T cells enriched from blood (not recorded which). The receptors were gathered from a woman aged 40 to 50 with acute COVID-19. Both conserved end residues are part of each CDR3. Each record gives: D gene, J gene, clone size, V gene, CDR3 DNA, CDR3 protein. A D gene is named only where the DNA matches it firmly. Clone size appears in some rows only: once, few, many, or a class for an expanded clone.

NA,TRBJ2-1,NA,TRBV4-2,TGTGCCAGCAGCCTGGGGGACTCGGCGAGCTCCTACAATGAGCAGTTCTTC,CASSLGDSASSYNEQFF
TRBD2,TRBJ2-1,NA,TRBV29-1,TGCAGCGTTGATTTGGGAGGGCTGGATGAGCAGTTCTTC,CSVDLGGLDEQFF
TRBD2,TRBJ2-1,NA,TRBV5-1,TGCGCCAGCAGCTTCCCACCGATAGCGGGAGTAACCTACAATGAGCAGTTCTTC,CASSFPPIAGVTYNEQFF
NA,TRBJ1-5,NA,TRBV5-6,TGTGCCAGCAGCTTGGGGCGGATAAGCAATCAGCCCCAGCATTTT,CASSLGRISNQPQHF
NA,TRBJ2-7,NA,TRBV6-5,TGTGCCAGCAGTTCGGAGGGGGGGAGGACCTACGAGCAGTACTTC,CASSSEGGRTYEQYF
NA,TRBJ1-2,once,TRBV28,TGTGCCAGCAGTCTAGACAGTAAAGGCTACACCTTC,CASSLDSKGYTF
NA,TRBJ2-1,NA,TRBV19,TGTGCCAGTAGCATTACTGGACTAACAAATGAGCAGTTCTTC,CASSITGLTNEQFF
NA,TRBJ2-4,NA,TRBV2,TGTGCCAGCCGTCTGAGTAGTTTAGCCAAAAACATTCAGTACTTC,CASRLSSLAKNIQYF
TRBD1,TRBJ1-4,NA,TRBV9,TGTGCCAGCAGCGTATGGGGACAGGCAAATGAAAAACTGTTTTTT,CASSVWGQANEKLFF
TRBD1,TRBJ1-5,NA,TRBV7-9,TGTGCCAGCAGCGTGACAGGGGGTAATCAGCCCCAGCATTTT,CASSVTGGNQPQHF
TRBD1,TRBJ1-3,NA,TRBV19,TGTGCCAGTAGTCAGGGGGTAAACACCATATATTTT,CASSQGVNTIYF
NA,TRBJ1-1,NA,TRBV28,TGTGCCAGCTCCCGCCCGGCGGTTGGGGCCACTGAAGCTTTCTTT,CASSRPAVGATEAFF
NA,TRBJ2-7,NA,TRBV6-5,TGTGCCAGCAGTTCCAGGCTCGAGCAGTACTTC,CASSSRLEQYF
TRBD2,TRBJ2-7,few,TRBV3-1/TRBV3-2,TGTGCCAGCAGCCTTGCGGGGGTATACGAGCAGTACTTC,CASSLAGVYEQYF
NA,TRBJ1-2,NA,TRBV28,TGTGCCAGCGGGGGGGGAGGCTACACCTTC,CASGGGGYTF
TRBD2,TRBJ2-7,NA,TRBV29-1,TGCAGCGGCAGCGGGGATAACTACGAGCAGTACTTC,CSGSGDNYEQYF
TRBD2,TRBJ2-2,NA,TRBV27,TGTGCCAGCAGGTCCGGAAGCGGGAGGGCCGTCGGGGAGCTGTTTTTT,CASRSGSGRAVGELFF
NA,TRBJ1-2,NA,TRBV7-9,TGTGCCAGCAGCTTAGCGGGGGCGAGGGATGGCTACACCTTC,CASSLAGARDGYTF
TRBD2,TRBJ2-7,NA,TRBV28,TGTGCCAGCACTTTACTAGCGGGGTCCCGGAACGAGCAGTACTTC,CASTLLAGSRNEQYF
TRBD1,TRBJ2-1,once,TRBV14,TGTGCCAGCAGCCAAGGGACAGGGGTGTTCAATGAGCAGTTCTTC,CASSQGTGVFNEQFF
NA,TRBJ1-3,NA,TRBV7-2,TGTGCCAGCAGCAAAGGGGGAGGAAACACCATATATTTT,CASSKGGGNTIYF
TRBD2,TRBJ2-3,NA,TRBV28,TGTGCCAGCAGTTTTAGATTAAGAGGGAGGGGTCCAGATACGCAGTATTTT,CASSFRLRGRGPDTQYF
NA,TRBJ1-2,NA,TRBV4-1,TGCGCCAGCAGCCGGGGACTCGGAGGCTACACCTTC,CASSRGLGGYTF
NA,TRBJ2-1,NA,TRBV15,TGTGCCACCAGCGGGTGGACTATGACTCACTACAATGAGCAGTTCTTC,CATSGWTMTHYNEQFF
NA,TRBJ1-6,NA,TRBV5-1,TGCGCCAGCAGCCCCGAAGCGGTGGGCAATTCACCCCTCCACTTT,CASSPEAVGNSPLHF
TRBD2,TRBJ2-1,NA,TRBV6-5,TGTGCCAGCAGCACGGGACTAGCGGTGAACAATGAGCAGTTCTTC,CASSTGLAVNNEQFF
TRBD1,TRBJ2-7,NA,TRBV23-1,TGCGCCAGCAGTCAAACCTACGCCGATGAGACAGGGGACTTCTCCTACGAGCAGTACTTC,CASSQTYADETGDFSYEQYF
TRBD1,TRBJ2-3,NA,TRBV24-1,TGTGCCACCAGCACGTTCGGGACAGGGGACACAGATACGCAGTATTTT,CATSTFGTGDTDTQYF
TRBD2,TRBJ2-1,NA,TRBV5-6,TGTGCCAGCAGCTTGGCCGGTAATAGCGGGATATTTGAGCAGTTCTTC,CASSLAGNSGIFEQFF
TRBD2,TRBJ2-2,NA,TRBV7-9,TGTGCCAGCAGCTTAGAGGTAGCGGGGCTGCGTCGGGAGCTGTTTTTT,CASSLEVAGLRRELFF
NA,TRBJ1-1,NA,TRBV5-1,TGCGCCAGCAGCTTGGACTTGAACACTGAAGCTTTCTTT,CASSLDLNTEAFF
NA,TRBJ2-2,NA,TRBV10-1,TGCGCCAGCAAAGACTCCACCGGGGAGCTGTTTTTT,CASKDSTGELFF
NA,TRBJ1-3,NA,TRBV29-1,TGCAGCGTTGCTGAGGGTTATGGAAACACCATATATTTT,CSVAEGYGNTIYF
NA,TRBJ1-6,NA,TRBV2,TGTGCCAGCAGTGCTGCGCTTTTGAATTCACCCCTCCACTTT,CASSAALLNSPLHF
TRBD2,TRBJ2-7,NA,TRBV5-1,TGCGCCAGCAGCTATTTGTCTGCGGGAGGCACCTACGAGCAGTACTTC,CASSYLSAGGTYEQYF
NA,TRBJ2-1,NA,TRBV12-2,TGTGCAAGTCAAGCGACTACCCGAAGCTCCTACAATGAGCAGTTCTTC,CASQATTRSSYNEQFF
NA,TRBJ2-7,NA,TRBV7-9,TGTGCCAGCAGCTTTGTTCCACTCTCCTACGAGCAGTACTTC,CASSFVPLSYEQYF
NA,TRBJ1-3,NA,TRBV7-8,TGTGCCAGCAGCTTAGGAGGCATGTTCTCTGGAAACACCATATATTTT,CASSLGGMFSGNTIYF
TRBD1,TRBJ1-2,NA,TRBV9,TGTGCCAGCAGCGTCGGACAGGACAATGGCTACACCTTC,CASSVGQDNGYTF
NA,TRBJ2-1,NA,TRBV5-6,TGTGCCAGCAGCTTAAGGGGCCTGCCTAGGAATGAGCAGTTCTTC,CASSLRGLPRNEQFF
TRBD1,TRBJ2-7,NA,TRBV5-1,TGCGCCAGCAGCCGGGGGACAGGGGGCTCCTACGAGCAGTACTTC,CASSRGTGGSYEQYF
NA,TRBJ2-1,many,TRBV18,TGTGCCAGCTCACCACCGCCAGGCTATGAGCAGTTCTTC,CASSPPPGYEQFF
TRBD2,TRBJ2-5,NA,TRBV18,TGTGCCAGCTCAAGGACTAGCTTGGAGACCCAGTACTTC,CASSRTSLETQYF